The sequence of this T cell receptor (beta chain) was determined in a study of cytomegalovirus exposure and HLA in healthy donors. The study, taken as a whole, reports: Later on, an analysis showed TCR association rates differing by HLA locus, with DRB1 the most and HLA-C the fewest. Reports indicate that TCR beta sequences accurately predicted the HLA-A and HLA-B alleles of most subjects. Most CMV-associated TCR beta chains appeared HLA-restricted in a later analysis. Rarity characterized most TCR sequences, yet some public TCRs appeared in many donors.

Researchers ran the PCR with 60 Vbeta and 13 Jbeta primers. Sequenced by immunoSEQ multiplex PCR; TCRdb stores in-frame clones only, minus some. The table shows approximately 180,000 clones, with about 80% occurring only once. Points on this clone: Its antigen remains unknown.

This CDR3 region has 13 residues. CDR1 and CDR2 from the germline V gene are MDHEN and SYDVKM. Unmatched junction bases numbered 9, after V lost 8 bases and J lost 8 bases. This TCR was recovered from a woman in her 30s in good health and CMV-seronegative. J is TRBJ1-1 and V is TRBV28, with TRBD1 identical over 9 bases. The sample consisted of PBMCs. The CDR3 nucleotides are TGTGCCAGCGGCTACACAGGGGGCATAGAAGCTTTCTTT. Its protein is CASGYTGGIEAFF.